This T cell receptor beta chain emerged from a study of T cells after yellow fever vaccination. Study-wide background: Preparation of fractions with low cell numbers was performed using SMART-Seq v4 Ultra Low Input. Overall study findings and caveats: Clones from primary vaccination mostly reappeared after the booster (around 96% CD4, 88% CD8). Although the secondary response was weaker, it peaked faster, at day 5 versus 15.

TCRdb called the 5' RACE reads again in MiXCR, with one record for every CDR3 protein. The table has roughly 500,000 distinct CDR3 sequences, 15% to 20% seen once. This clonotype was counted only a few times. The antigen is unknown. V lost 0 bases, J lost 5 bases, and 8 bases lay in between. The V gene's germline CDR1 is DFQATT and CDR2 SNEGSKA (reference sequence). The CDR3 extends over 13 amino acids. This clonotype was sampled from a man younger than 40 who received the YFV17D yellow fever vaccine. The specimen was PBMCs, collected 15 days after the yellow fever booster vaccination. The chain joins TRBV20-1 to TRBJ2-1; no clear D gene. The CDR3 reads CSARDLRDNEQFF. DNA of the CDR3: TGCAGTGCTAGAGATCTTCGGGACAATGAGCAGTTCTTC.